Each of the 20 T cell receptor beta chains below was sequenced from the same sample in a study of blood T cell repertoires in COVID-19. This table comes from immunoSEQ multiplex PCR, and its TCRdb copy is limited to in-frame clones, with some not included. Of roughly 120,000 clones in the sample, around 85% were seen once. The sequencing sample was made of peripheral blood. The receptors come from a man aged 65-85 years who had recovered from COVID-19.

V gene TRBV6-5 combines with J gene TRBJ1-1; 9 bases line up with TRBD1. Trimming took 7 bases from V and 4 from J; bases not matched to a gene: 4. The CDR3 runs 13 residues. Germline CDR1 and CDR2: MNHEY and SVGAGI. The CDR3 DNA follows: TGTGCCAGCACGGCACAGGGGGCCACTGAAGCTTTCTTT. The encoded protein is CASTAQGATEAFF.

CDR3 residues: CASSLTGTGGNTIYF. The CDR3 DNA reads as TGTGCCAGCAGCTTAACGGGAACAGGGGGAAACACCATATATTTT. The V gene is TRBV7-3, the J gene TRBJ1-3; TRBD1 is a possible D gene (6 bases). The CDR3 loop spans 15 amino acids. From germline, CDR1 is SGHTA and CDR2 FQGTGA. V was shortened by 0 bases and J by 4 bases, with 10 bases between the two germline ends.

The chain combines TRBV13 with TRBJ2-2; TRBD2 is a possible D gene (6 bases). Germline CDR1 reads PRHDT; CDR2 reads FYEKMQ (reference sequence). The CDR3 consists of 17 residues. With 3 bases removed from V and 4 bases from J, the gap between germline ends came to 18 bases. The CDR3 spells CASSFGGLGLLTGELFF. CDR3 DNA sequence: TGTGCCAGCAGCTTTGGTGGTCTCGGACTACTCACCGGGGAGCTGTTTTTT.

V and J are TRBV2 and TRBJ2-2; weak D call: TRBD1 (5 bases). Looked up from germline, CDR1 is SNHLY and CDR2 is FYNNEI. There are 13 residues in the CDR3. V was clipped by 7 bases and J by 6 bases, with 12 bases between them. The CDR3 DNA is TGTGCCAGCACCGAGGTGGGGCCCGGGGAGCTGTTTTTT. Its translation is CASTEVGPGELFF. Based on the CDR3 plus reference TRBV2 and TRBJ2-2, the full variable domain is EPEVTQTPSHQVTQMGQEVILRCVPISNHLYFYWYRQILGQKVEFLVSFYNNEISEKSEIFDDQFSVERPDGSNFTLKIRSTKLEDSAMYFCASTEVGPGELFFGEGSRLTVL.

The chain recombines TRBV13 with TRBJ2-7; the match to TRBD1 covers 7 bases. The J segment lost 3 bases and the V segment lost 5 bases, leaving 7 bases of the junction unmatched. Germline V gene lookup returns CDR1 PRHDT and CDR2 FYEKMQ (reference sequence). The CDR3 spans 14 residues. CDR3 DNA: TGTGCCAGCAGCCGGGGACAGATACTCTACGAGCAGTACTTC. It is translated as CASSRGQILYEQYF.

Here the CDR3 DNA reads TGCGCCAGCAGCCAAGGGCCCTCAACTAACTATGGCTACACCTTC. Protein product: CASSQGPSTNYGYTF. The rearrangement uses TRBV4-1 and TRBJ1-2; D uncertain. The CDR3 loop spans 15 amino acids. The V end lost 1 base, the J end lost 0 bases, and 9 bases lay between the germline ends. The germline V gene has CDR1 MGHRA and CDR2 YSYEKL.

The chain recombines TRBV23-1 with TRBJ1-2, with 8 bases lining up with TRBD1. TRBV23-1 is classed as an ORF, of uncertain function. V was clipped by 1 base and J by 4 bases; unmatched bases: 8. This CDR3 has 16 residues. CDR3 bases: TGCGCCAGCAGTCAATACAACTCAGGACAGGGCTATGGCTACACCTTC. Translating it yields CASSQYNSGQGYGYTF.

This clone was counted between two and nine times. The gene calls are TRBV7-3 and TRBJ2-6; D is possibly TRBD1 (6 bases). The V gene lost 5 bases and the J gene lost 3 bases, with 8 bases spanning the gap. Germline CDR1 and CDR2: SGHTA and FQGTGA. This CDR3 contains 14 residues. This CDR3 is CASSPGVGANVLTF. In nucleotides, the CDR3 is TGTGCCAGCAGCCCAGGGGTTGGGGCCAACGTCCTGACTTTC. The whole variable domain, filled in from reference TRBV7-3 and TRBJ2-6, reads GAGVSQTPSNKVTEKGKYVELRCDPISGHTALYWYRQSLGQGPEFLIYFQGTGAADDSGLPNDRFFAVRPEGSVSTLKIQRTERGDSAVYLCASSPGVGANVLTFGAGSRLTVL.

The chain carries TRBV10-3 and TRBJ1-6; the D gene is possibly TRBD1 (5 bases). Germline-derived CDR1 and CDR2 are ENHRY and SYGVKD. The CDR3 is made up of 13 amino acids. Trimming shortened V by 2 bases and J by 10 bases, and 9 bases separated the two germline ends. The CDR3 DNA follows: TGTGCCATCAGTGAGGGGGCTGGATCACCCCTCCACTTT. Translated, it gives CAISEGAGSPLHF.

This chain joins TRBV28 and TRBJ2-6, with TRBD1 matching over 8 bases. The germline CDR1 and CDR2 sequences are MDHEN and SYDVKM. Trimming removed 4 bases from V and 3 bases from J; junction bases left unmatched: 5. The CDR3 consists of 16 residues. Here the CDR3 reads CASSSPGGGGANVLTF. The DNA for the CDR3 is TGTGCCAGCAGTTCTCCAGGGGGCGGTGGGGCCAACGTCCTGACTTTC.

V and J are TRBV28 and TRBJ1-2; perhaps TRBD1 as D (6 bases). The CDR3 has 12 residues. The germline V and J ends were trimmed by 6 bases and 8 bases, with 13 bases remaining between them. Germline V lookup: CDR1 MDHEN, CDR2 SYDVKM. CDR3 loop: CASSTTGKGYTF. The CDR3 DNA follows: TGTGCCAGCAGCACCACAGGGAAAGGCTACACCTTC.

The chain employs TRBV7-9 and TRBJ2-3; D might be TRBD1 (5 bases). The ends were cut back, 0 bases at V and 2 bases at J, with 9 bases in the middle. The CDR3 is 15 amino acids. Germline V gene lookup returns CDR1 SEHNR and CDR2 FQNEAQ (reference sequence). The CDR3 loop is CASSLANRYTDTQYF. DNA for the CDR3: TGTGCCAGCAGCTTAGCCAACAGGTACACAGATACGCAGTATTTT. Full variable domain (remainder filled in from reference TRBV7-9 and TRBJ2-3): DTGVSQNPRHKITKRGQNVTFRCDPISEHNRLYWYRQTLGQGPEFLTYFQNEAQLEKSRLLSDRFSAERPKGSFSTLEIQRTEQGDSAMYLCASSLANRYTDTQYFGPGTRLTVL.

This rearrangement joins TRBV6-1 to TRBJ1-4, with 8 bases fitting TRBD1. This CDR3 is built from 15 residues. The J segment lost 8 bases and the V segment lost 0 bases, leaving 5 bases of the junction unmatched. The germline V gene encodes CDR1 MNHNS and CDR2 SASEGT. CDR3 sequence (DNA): TGTGCCAGCAGTGAAGCTGGACAGGGCAACGAAAAACTGTTTTTT. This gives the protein CASSEAGQGNEKLFF.

In DNA, the CDR3 is TGCGCCAGCAGCGGGGGACAGGTGGAAGAGACCCAGTACTTC. Translation gives CASSGGQVEETQYF. V gene TRBV5-1 combines with J gene TRBJ2-5; 8 positions agree with TRBD1. The CDR3 is 14 residues long. CDR1 is SGHRS, CDR2 YFSETQ, per germline. The junction had 5 bases not matched to a gene; V was cut back by 4 bases and J by 3 bases.

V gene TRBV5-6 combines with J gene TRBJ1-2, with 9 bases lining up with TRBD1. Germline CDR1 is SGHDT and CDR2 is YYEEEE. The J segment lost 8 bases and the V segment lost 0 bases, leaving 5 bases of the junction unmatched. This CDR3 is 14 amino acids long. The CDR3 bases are TGTGCCAGCAGCTTGGGCAGGACAGGGGTGGGCTACACCTTC. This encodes CASSLGRTGVGYTF.

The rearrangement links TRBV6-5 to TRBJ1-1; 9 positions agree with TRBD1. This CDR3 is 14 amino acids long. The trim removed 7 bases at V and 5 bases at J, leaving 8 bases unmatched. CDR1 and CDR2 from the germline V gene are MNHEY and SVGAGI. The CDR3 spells CASIPSGTGTEAFF. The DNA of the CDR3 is TGTGCCAGCATCCCCTCCGGGACAGGGACTGAAGCTTTCTTT.

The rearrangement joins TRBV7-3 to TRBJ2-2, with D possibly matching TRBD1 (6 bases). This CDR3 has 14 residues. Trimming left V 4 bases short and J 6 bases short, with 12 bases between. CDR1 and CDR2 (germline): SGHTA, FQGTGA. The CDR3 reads CASSSFGQSGELFF. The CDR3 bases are TGTGCCAGCAGCTCCTTCGGACAGTCCGGGGAGCTGTTTTTT. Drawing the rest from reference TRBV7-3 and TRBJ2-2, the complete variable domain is GAGVSQTPSNKVTEKGKYVELRCDPISGHTALYWYRQSLGQGPEFLIYFQGTGAADDSGLPNDRFFAVRPEGSVSTLKIQRTERGDSAVYLCASSSFGQSGELFFGEGSRLTVL.

The CDR3 DNA is TGTGCCAGCAGTTTCGGGGTCGGAAACACCATATATTTT. It yields the protein CASSFGVGNTIYF. The chain uses TRBV12-3 or TRBV12-4 and TRBJ1-3; D is unclear. CDR3 length: 13 residues. The V end was cut by 3 bases, the J end by 4 bases, with 7 bases between.

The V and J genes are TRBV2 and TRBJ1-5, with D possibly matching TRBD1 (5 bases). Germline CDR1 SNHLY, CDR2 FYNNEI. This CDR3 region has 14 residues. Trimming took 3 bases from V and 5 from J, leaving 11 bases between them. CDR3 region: CASSDEEGYQPQHF. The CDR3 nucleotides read TGTGCCAGCAGTGATGAGGAGGGGTATCAGCCCCAGCATTTT.

The CDR3 sequence: CASSVPRDRGYYGYTF. In nucleotides, the CDR3 is TGTGCCAGCAGCGTCCCTCGCGACAGGGGTTATTATGGCTACACCTTC. The V gene is TRBV9, the J gene TRBJ1-2, with 8 bases aligning to TRBD1. CDR3 size: 16 residues. Germline V gene sequence: CDR1 SGDLS, CDR2 YYNGEE. Germline trimming cut 2 bases from V and 5 bases from J; bases unmatched to any gene: 11.